This T cell receptor (beta chain) came from a study of PD-L1 blockade in urothelial cancer. About the study: After treatment start, blood was analyzed at 3 weeks (second dose) and at 6 weeks.

The sample's time point: pretreatment peripheral blood. V was shortened by 3 bases and J by 2 bases, with 11 bases between the two germline ends. The CDR3 is 14 residues long. Germline V lookup: CDR1 SGHTA, CDR2 FQGNSA. Clones were read by immunoSEQ multiplex PCR, and TCRdb kept only the in-frame ones, dropping some. The sample has fewer than 65,000 clones, around 90% seen once; the top ten hold approximately 14%. The J gene is TRBJ2-7, the V gene TRBV7-2; D possibly corresponds to TRBD1 (6 bases). The material sequenced was PBMCs, taken around atezolizumab (anti-PD-L1) treatment. The sequence was obtained from a woman aged 60-75 years with urothelial cancer. As DNA, the CDR3 is TGTGCCAGCAGCTTTGACAGGACGACCTACGAGCAGTACTTC. Translating gives CASSFDRTTYEQYF.